These 16 T cell receptor beta chains came from one sample sequenced in a study of human T cells and chemical hapten exposure (dated by TCRdb to the early 2020s). The intended sense of this specimen's time point label: pre-sensitization, week 0. According to the study, the label for this sample's treatment or condition signals: therapeutic diphenylcyclopropenone sensitization with weekly scalp DPC. The method was RACE. Instrument used: NextSeq 500. TCRdb cleaned the public reads at Q25 with fastp, built clones with MiXCR and kept in-frame beta chains. When rows share a CDR3 protein, they turn into one entry using the most common DNA and genes. This sample holds approximately 260,000 distinct CDR3 sequences; 7.5% to 8% were observed only once. The ten top clones hold 0.9% to 1.5% of the sample. Sample: whole blood, taken in connection with sensitization to the hapten diphenylcyclopropenone (DPC). Receptors were obtained from a man aged 18 to 30 with alopecia areata. Some clones in this sample may be carry-over from other donors' samples.

This clonotype was detected a few times. The CDR3 reads CASSQVGRNEQFF. CDR3 in DNA: TGCGCCAGCAGCCAAGTAGGGCGCAATGAGCAGTTCTTC. This chain uses TRBV4-3 with TRBJ2-1; D unclear. V gave up 1 base and J gave up 6 bases, with 7 bases separating them. Germline assignment: CDR1 LGHNA and CDR2 YSLEER. The CDR3 contains 13 residues.

This clonotype has at least ten counts. The rearrangement links TRBV5-1 to TRBJ2-4; maybe TRBD1 (6 bases). This CDR3 has 15 amino acids. In germline, CDR1 is SGHRS, CDR2 YFSETQ. V gave up 4 bases and J gave up 0 bases, with 11 bases separating them. The CDR3 protein is CASSRDTLAKNIQYF. The CDR3 bases are TGCGCCAGCAGCCGGGACACCTTAGCCAAAAACATTCAGTACTTC.

The chain employs TRBV28 and TRBJ2-2, with D possibly matching TRBD1 (6 bases). Trimming stripped 4 bases from V and 6 bases from J, with 27 bases between. The CDR3 sequence is 19 residues long. Germline-derived CDR1 and CDR2 are MDHEN and SYDVKM. The CDR3 DNA is TGTGCCAGCAGTTATTCTCGAAGTTGGGGGACATCCGTCTCCGGGGAGCTGTTTTTT. Encoded protein: CASSYSRSWGTSVSGELFF.

This clonotype was recorded only once. A much larger clone is a single base away; this may be a read error. This chain joins TRBV28 and TRBJ1-6, with 7 positions matching TRBD1. The CDR3 has 11 amino acids. Per the germline V gene, CDR1 is MDHEN and CDR2 is SYDVKM. Unmatched junction bases numbered 5, after V lost 7 bases and J lost 14 bases. The CDR3 is CASTHDRALHF. CDR3 sequence (DNA): TGTGCCAGCACTCACGACAGGGCCCTCCACTTT.

The genes are TRBV12-3 or TRBV12-4 and TRBJ2-3; D is perhaps TRBD1 (6 bases). The CDR3 sequence is 15 residues long. The V gene lost 8 bases and the J gene lost 0 bases, with 15 bases spanning the gap. The CDR3 coding sequence is TGTGCCAGCGGACGCGGACAGTCCAGCACAGATACGCAGTATTTT. Translation gives CASGRGQSSTDTQYF.

This clonotype was detected a few times. The chain links TRBV5-1 to TRBJ1-2, with 8 bases aligning to TRBD1. The CDR3 runs 12 residues. V was clipped by 6 bases and J by 8 bases; unmatched bases: 6. CDR1 and CDR2 (germline): SGHRS, YFSETQ. CDR3 region: CASTQGANGYTF. CDR3 sequence (DNA): TGCGCCAGCACCCAGGGGGCTAACGGCTACACCTTC.

This clonotype came up a few times. This sequence joins TRBV4-3 and TRBJ1-4; unclear D gene. Per germline, CDR1 LGHNA and CDR2 YSLEER. The germline V and J ends were trimmed by 0 bases and 4 bases, with 12 bases remaining between them. CDR3 length: 16 amino acids. CDR3 sequence reads: CASSQDRGVDNEKLFF. Written as DNA, the CDR3 is TGCGCCAGCAGCCAAGATCGAGGAGTTGATAATGAAAAACTGTTTTTT.

This clonotype was seen many times. DNA for the CDR3: TGCAGTGAGGTCCGTTCCTCCTACAATGAGCAGTTCTTC. Protein: CSEVRSSYNEQFF. V and J are TRBV29-1 and TRBJ2-1; no reliable D call. The CDR3 is made up of 13 amino acids. The germline CDR1 and CDR2 sequences are SQVTM and ANQGSEA.

This clonotype was picked up many times. The chain recombines TRBV4-3 with TRBJ2-7; D perhaps matches TRBD1 (6 bases). This CDR3 spans 16 amino acids. From germline, CDR1 is LGHNA and CDR2 YSLEER. V was trimmed by 4 bases and J by 1 base, leaving 17 bases between them. The CDR3 reads CASSLRGRTVSYEQYV. Written as DNA, the CDR3 is TGCGCCAGCAGCCTAAGGGGCCGGACAGTTTCCTACGAGCAGTACGTC.

The table lists this clonotype with a few counts. V gene TRBV6-2 or TRBV6-3 combines with J gene TRBJ2-1; D call uncertain. CDR1 and CDR2 from the germline V gene are MNHEY and SVGEGT. The CDR3 is 13 residues long. The V gene lost 1 base and the J gene lost 8 bases, with 9 bases spanning the gap. In DNA, the CDR3 is TGTGCCAGCAGTTACTGGGTAATAGATGAGCAGTTCTTC. Protein: CASSYWVIDEQFF.

This clonotype was counted only a few times. This CDR3 is CASSIYRGNTIYF. DNA of the CDR3: TGTGCCAGCAGCATCTACAGGGGAAACACCATATATTTT. The chain links TRBV7-2 to TRBJ1-3, with a possible D match to TRBD1 (5 bases). Germline CDR1 reads SGHTA; CDR2 reads FQGNSA. V was trimmed by 5 bases and J by 4 bases, leaving 9 bases between them. This CDR3 contains 13 residues.

Ten or more counts support this clonotype. The genes are TRBV5-5 and TRBJ1-1, with unresolved D. The V gene lost 0 bases and the J gene lost 7 bases, with 7 bases spanning the gap. Germline CDR1 SGHKS, CDR2 YYEKEE (reference sequence). The CDR3 totals 12 residues. The CDR3 here is CASSLAPSEAFF. CDR3 in DNA: TGTGCCAGCAGCTTGGCCCCCAGTGAAGCTTTCTTT.

The chain combines TRBV7-2 with TRBJ2-5; TRBD2 aligns across 7 bases. The CDR3 is 15 residues long. V lost 3 bases, J lost 4 bases, and 8 bases stayed unmatched. The V gene's germline CDR1 is SGHTA and CDR2 FQGNSA. The CDR3 DNA reads as TGTGCCAGCAGCTTTCCTAGCGGAAGAACAGAGACCCAGTACTTC. Amino acids: CASSFPSGRTETQYF.

The chain joins TRBV4-2 to TRBJ1-3; D may be TRBD1 (5 bases). Germline CDR1 LGHNA, CDR2 YNFKEQ. This CDR3 is built from 14 residues. The V gene lost 10 bases and the J gene lost 2 bases, with 15 bases spanning the gap. The CDR3 is CATAQGVPGNTIYF. CDR3 in DNA: TGTGCCACCGCCCAGGGAGTCCCTGGAAACACCATATATTTT.

This clonotype has a handful of counts. The gene calls are TRBV15 and TRBJ1-3; no reliable D call. The CDR3 consists of 13 residues. From germline, CDR1 is LNHNV and CDR2 YYDKDF (reference sequence). V was trimmed by 0 bases and J by 7 bases, leaving 7 bases between them. CDR3 region: CATSRDLGNTIYF. CDR3 sequence (DNA): TGTGCCACCAGCAGAGATTTGGGGAACACCATATATTTT.

Only a few counts were recorded for this clonotype. The chain combines TRBV7-2 with TRBJ2-2, with TRBD1 identical over 7 bases. Losses at the gene ends were 5 bases for V and 0 bases for J; bases not matched to a gene: 6. Germline loops: CDR1 SGHTA, CDR2 FQGNSA. This CDR3 comprises 16 residues. The CDR3 sequence is CASSLTRGPNTGELFF. For the CDR3, the DNA is TGTGCCAGCAGCCTCACGAGGGGGCCGAACACCGGGGAGCTGTTTTTT.